This entry features one T cell receptor beta chain sequence. The antigen remains undetermined. These data come from a study of PD-1 blockade in mismatch repair-deficient tumors. Study-level points and caveats: Tumor-resident clones, often undetectable pretreatment in blood, expanded then contracted after pembrolizumab.

The TCR-sequenced patients were a few responders to pembrolizumab. Clones were sequenced by immunoSEQ multiplex PCR, and TCRdb holds only the in-frame ones, with some missing. The sample has some 21,000 clones, more than 65% seen once. Germline assignment: CDR1 MNHEY and CDR2 SMNVEV (reference sequence). This CDR3 region has 12 residues. V lost 9 bases, J lost 2 bases, and 10 bases lay in between. Material: PBMCs, obtained 52 weeks after starting pembrolizumab. The receptor was isolated from an adult with mismatch repair-deficient cancer. The chain carries TRBV27 and TRBJ1-2; D not certain. CDR3 region: CASYRINYGYTF. CDR3 nucleotides: TGTGCCAGTTACAGAATCAACTATGGCTACACCTTC.